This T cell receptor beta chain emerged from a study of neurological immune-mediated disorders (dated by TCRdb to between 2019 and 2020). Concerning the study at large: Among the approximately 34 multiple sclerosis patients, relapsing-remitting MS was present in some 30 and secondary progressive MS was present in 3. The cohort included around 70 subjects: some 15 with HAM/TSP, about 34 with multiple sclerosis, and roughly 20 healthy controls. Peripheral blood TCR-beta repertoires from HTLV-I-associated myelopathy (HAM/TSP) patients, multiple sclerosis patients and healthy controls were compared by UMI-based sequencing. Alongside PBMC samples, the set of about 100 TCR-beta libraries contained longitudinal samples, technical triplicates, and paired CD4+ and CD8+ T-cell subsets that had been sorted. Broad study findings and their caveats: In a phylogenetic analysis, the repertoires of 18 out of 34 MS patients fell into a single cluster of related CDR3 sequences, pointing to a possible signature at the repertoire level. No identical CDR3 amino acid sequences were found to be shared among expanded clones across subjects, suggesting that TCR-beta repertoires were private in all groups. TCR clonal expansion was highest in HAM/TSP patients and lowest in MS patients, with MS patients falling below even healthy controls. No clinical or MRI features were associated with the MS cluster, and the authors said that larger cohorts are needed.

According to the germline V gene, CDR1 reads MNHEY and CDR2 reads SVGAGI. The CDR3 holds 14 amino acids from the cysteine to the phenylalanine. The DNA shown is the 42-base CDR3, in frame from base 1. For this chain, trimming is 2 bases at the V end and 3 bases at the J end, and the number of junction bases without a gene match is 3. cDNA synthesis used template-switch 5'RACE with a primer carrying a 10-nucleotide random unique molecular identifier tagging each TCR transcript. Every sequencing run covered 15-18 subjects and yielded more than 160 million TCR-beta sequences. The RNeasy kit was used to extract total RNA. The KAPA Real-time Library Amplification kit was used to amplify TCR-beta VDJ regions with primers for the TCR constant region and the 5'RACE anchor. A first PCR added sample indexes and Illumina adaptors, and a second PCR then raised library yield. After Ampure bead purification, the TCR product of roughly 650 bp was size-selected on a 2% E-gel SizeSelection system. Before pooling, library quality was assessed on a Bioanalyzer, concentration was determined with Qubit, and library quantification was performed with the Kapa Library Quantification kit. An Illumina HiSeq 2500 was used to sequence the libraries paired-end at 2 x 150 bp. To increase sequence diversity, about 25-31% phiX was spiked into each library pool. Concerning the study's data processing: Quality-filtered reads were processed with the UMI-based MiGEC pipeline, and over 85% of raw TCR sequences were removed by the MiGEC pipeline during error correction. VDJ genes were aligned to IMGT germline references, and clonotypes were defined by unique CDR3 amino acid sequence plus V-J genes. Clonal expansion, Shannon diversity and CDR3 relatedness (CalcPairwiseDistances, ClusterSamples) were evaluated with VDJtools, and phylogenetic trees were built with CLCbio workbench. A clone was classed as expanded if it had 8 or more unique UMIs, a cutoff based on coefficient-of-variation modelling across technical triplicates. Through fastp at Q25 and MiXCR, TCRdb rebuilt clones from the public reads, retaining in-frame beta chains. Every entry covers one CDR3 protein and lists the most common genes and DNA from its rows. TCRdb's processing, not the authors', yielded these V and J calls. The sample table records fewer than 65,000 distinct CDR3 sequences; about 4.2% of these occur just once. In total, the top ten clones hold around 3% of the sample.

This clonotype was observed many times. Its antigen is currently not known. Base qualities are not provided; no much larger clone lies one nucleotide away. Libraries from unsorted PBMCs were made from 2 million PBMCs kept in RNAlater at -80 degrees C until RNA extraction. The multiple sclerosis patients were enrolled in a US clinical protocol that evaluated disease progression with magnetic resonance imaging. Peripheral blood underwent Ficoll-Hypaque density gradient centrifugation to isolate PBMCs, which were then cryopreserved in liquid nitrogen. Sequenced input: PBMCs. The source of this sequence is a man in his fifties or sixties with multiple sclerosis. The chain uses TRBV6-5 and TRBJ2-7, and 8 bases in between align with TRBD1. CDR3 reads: CASSYRDRNYEQYF. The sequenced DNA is TGTGCCAGCAGTTACCGGGACAGGAACTACGAGCAGTACTTC.